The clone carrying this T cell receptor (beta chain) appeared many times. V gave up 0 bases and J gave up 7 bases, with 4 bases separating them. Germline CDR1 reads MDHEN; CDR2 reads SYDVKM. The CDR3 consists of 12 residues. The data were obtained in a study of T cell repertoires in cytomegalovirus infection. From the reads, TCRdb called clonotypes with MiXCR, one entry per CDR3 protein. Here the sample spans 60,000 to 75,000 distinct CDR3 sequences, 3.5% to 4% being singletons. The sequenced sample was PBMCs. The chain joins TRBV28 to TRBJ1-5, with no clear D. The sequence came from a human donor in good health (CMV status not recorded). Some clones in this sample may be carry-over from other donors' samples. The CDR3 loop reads CASSLWGQPQHF. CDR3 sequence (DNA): TGTGCCAGCAGTTTATGGGGACAGCCCCAGCATTTT. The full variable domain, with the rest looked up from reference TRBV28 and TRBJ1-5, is DVKVTQSSRYLVKRTGEKVFLECVQDMDHENMFWYRQDPGLGLRLIYFSYDVKMKEKGDIPEGYSVSREKKERFSLILESASTNQTSMYLCASSLWGQPQHFGDGTRLSIL.